A selection of T cell receptor beta chains follows, all from one sample in a study of cytomegalovirus exposure and HLA in healthy donors. Sequenced by immunoSEQ multiplex PCR; TCRdb stores in-frame clones only, minus some. The sample lists 100,000 to 150,000 clones; around 84% were seen once. The sample comprised PBMCs. The origin of the receptors is a woman aged 18-29 years in good health and CMV-seropositive. CDR3s include the opening cysteine and the closing phenylalanine or tryptophan. A D gene is named only where the DNA matches it firmly. Clone size is not always given. Where it is, it says once, few, many or a class for expanded clones.

size: -; J: TRBJ2-3; D: -; length: 16; V: TRBV4-2; CDR3: CASSQVGGAVTDTQYF; DNA: TGTGCCAGCAGCCAAGTGGGGGGGGCCGTTACAGATACGCAGTATTTT
size: -; J: TRBJ2-7; D: TRBD2; length: 13; V: TRBV5-1; CDR3: CASSFNRGDEQYF; DNA: TGCGCCAGCAGCTTCAACCGGGGGGACGAGCAGTACTTC
size: few; J: TRBJ1-2; D: -; length: 16; V: TRBV11-2; CDR3: CASSQEGREGSYGYTF; DNA: TGTGCCAGCAGCCAAGAGGGCAGGGAGGGAAGCTATGGCTACACCTTC
size: once; J: TRBJ2-1; D: TRBD2; length: 14; V: TRBV11-2; CDR3: CASSVSGGANEQFF; DNA: TGTGCCAGCAGCGTTAGCGGGGGGGCTAATGAGCAGTTCTTC
size: -; J: TRBJ2-3; D: -; length: 12; V: TRBV27; CDR3: CASSRSTDTQYF; DNA: TGTGCCAGCAGCCGGTCCACAGATACGCAGTATTTT
size: -; J: TRBJ2-7; D: TRBD2; length: 13; V: TRBV11-1; CDR3: CASSPGLDYEQYF; DNA: TGTGCCAGCAGCCCAGGACTAGACTACGAGCAGTACTTC
size: -; J: TRBJ2-1; D: -; length: 12; V: TRBV2; CDR3: CASSDRYNEQFF; DNA: TGTGCCAGCAGTGACAGATACAATGAGCAGTTCTTC
size: -; J: TRBJ2-7; D: TRBD1; length: 14; V: TRBV27; CDR3: CASKATGGPGEQYF; DNA: TGTGCCAGCAAGGCGACAGGGGGTCCGGGGGAGCAGTACTTC
size: once; J: TRBJ2-7; D: -; length: 14; V: TRBV2; CDR3: CASSEDEVTYEQYF; DNA: TGTGCCAGCAGTGAAGATGAGGTTACCTACGAGCAGTACTTC
size: -; J: TRBJ2-7; D: TRBD2; length: 15; V: TRBV19; CDR3: CASSISGGFSYEQYF; DNA: TGTGCCAGTAGTATCAGCGGGGGATTCTCCTACGAGCAGTACTTC
size: once; J: TRBJ2-5; D: -; length: 15; V: TRBV7-6; CDR3: CASSSLAVGLGTQYF; DNA: TGTGCCAGCAGCTCCCTAGCCGTGGGCCTCGGGACCCAGTACTTC
size: -; J: TRBJ2-7; D: -; length: 13; V: TRBV5-4; CDR3: CASSWMDSYEQYF; DNA: TGTGCCAGCAGCTGGATGGACAGCTACGAGCAGTACTTC
size: once; J: TRBJ2-5; D: -; length: 16; V: TRBV6-1; CDR3: CASSEDSYLYQETQYF; DNA: TGTGCCAGCAGCGAAGACAGCTATCTGTACCAAGAGACCCAGTACTTC
size: -; J: TRBJ2-5; D: -; length: 14; V: TRBV7-3; CDR3: CASSLRGPGETQYF; DNA: TGTGCCAGCAGCTTAAGGGGGCCGGGAGAGACCCAGTACTTC
size: -; J: TRBJ2-2; D: -; length: 16; V: TRBV5-1; CDR3: CASSSEPGVNTGELFF; DNA: TGCGCCAGCAGCTCGGAACCCGGGGTGAACACCGGGGAGCTGTTTTTT
size: -; J: TRBJ2-2; D: -; length: 13; V: TRBV14; CDR3: CASSQQAPGELFF; DNA: TGTGCCAGCAGCCAACAGGCTCCCGGGGAGCTGTTTTTT
size: -; J: TRBJ2-6; D: TRBD1; length: 13; V: TRBV19; CDR3: CASQTGGTNVLTF; DNA: TGTGCCAGTCAGACAGGGGGCACCAACGTCCTGACTTTC
size: -; J: TRBJ1-1; D: -; length: 13; V: TRBV7-2; CDR3: CASSVTGNTEAFF; DNA: TGTGCCAGCAGCGTAACAGGGAACACTGAAGCTTTCTTT
size: -; J: TRBJ1-2; D: TRBD1; length: 13; V: TRBV5-1; CDR3: CASSPRQGCGYTF; DNA: TGCGCCAGCAGCCCACGACAGGGTTGTGGCTACACCTTC
size: -; J: TRBJ2-3; D: TRBD2; length: 18; V: TRBV10-1; CDR3: CASSDWTSGSRITDTQYF; DNA: TGCGCCAGCAGTGATTGGACTAGCGGGAGCCGCATCACAGATACGCAGTATTTT
size: -; J: TRBJ2-1; D: TRBD2; length: 15; V: TRBV2; CDR3: CASSEGAGGPNEQFF; DNA: TGTGCCAGCAGTGAAGGGGCGGGGGGGCCCAATGAGCAGTTCTTC
size: -; J: TRBJ2-5; D: -; length: 15; V: TRBV6-1; CDR3: CASSEDTGRQETQYF; DNA: TGTGCCAGCAGTGAAGACACAGGAAGACAAGAGACCCAGTACTTC
size: -; J: TRBJ1-1; D: -; length: 16; V: TRBV7-9; CDR3: CASSLGTLGGSTEAFF; DNA: TGTGCCAGCAGCTTAGGGACCCTCGGAGGGTCCACTGAAGCTTTCTTT
size: -; J: TRBJ1-4; D: -; length: 13; V: TRBV11-2; CDR3: CASSFLTAEKLFF; DNA: TGTGCCAGCAGCTTCTTGACAGCGGAAAAACTGTTTTTT
size: -; J: TRBJ1-5; D: -; length: 13; V: TRBV6-6; CDR3: CASSYSPDQPQHF; DNA: TGTGCCAGCAGTTACTCTCCTGATCAGCCCCAGCATTTT
size: -; J: TRBJ1-1; D: -; length: 13; V: TRBV6-1; CDR3: CASSEATGTEAFF; DNA: TGTGCCAGCAGTGAAGCGACGGGGACTGAAGCTTTCTTT
size: -; J: TRBJ2-1; D: -; length: 13; V: TRBV7-6; CDR3: CASSPSKLGEQFF; DNA: TGTGCCAGCAGCCCTAGCAAGTTAGGTGAGCAGTTCTTC
size: -; J: TRBJ1-1; D: TRBD1; length: 15; V: TRBV6-6; CDR3: CASSYLGGWDTEAFF; DNA: TGTGCCAGCAGTTACTTAGGGGGCTGGGACACTGAAGCTTTCTTT
size: -; J: TRBJ1-5; D: TRBD1; length: 14; V: TRBV6-6; CDR3: CASTSGTGVQPQHF; DNA: TGTGCCAGCACCTCCGGGACAGGGGTCCAGCCCCAGCATTTT
size: -; J: TRBJ1-3; D: -; length: 14; V: TRBV4-1; CDR3: CASSQDAIGDTIYF; DNA: TGCGCCAGCAGCCAAGACGCAATCGGAGACACCATATATTTT
size: -; J: TRBJ1-1; D: TRBD1; length: 13; V: TRBV19; CDR3: CASSNQGVYEAFF; DNA: TGTGCCAGTAGTAACCAGGGGGTCTACGAAGCTTTCTTT
size: once; J: TRBJ2-5; D: TRBD2; length: 16; V: TRBV14; CDR3: CASSQGRLAGVPTQYF; DNA: TGTGCCAGCAGCCAAGGAAGACTAGCGGGGGTTCCGACCCAGTACTTC
size: few; J: TRBJ2-7; D: -; length: 13; V: TRBV27; CDR3: CASSLRVTYEQYF; DNA: TGTGCCAGCAGTCTCCGGGTAACCTACGAGCAGTACTTC
size: -; J: TRBJ2-2; D: TRBD1; length: 15; V: TRBV6-5; CDR3: CASRDRGSGSGELFF; DNA: TGTGCCAGCAGAGACAGGGGGAGCGGTTCCGGGGAGCTGTTTTTT
size: -; J: TRBJ2-2; D: TRBD2; length: 16; V: TRBV2; CDR3: CASSETSPTNTGELFF; DNA: TGTGCCAGCAGTGAGACTAGCCCTACTAACACCGGGGAGCTGTTTTTT
size: once; J: TRBJ2-3; D: TRBD2; length: 14; V: TRBV7-9; CDR3: CASSSSEIASGQYF; DNA: TGTGCCAGCAGTTCGTCTGAGATCGCTAGCGGGCAGTATTTT
size: once; J: TRBJ1-1; D: -; length: 13; V: TRBV2; CDR3: CASSEAYVGRAFF; DNA: TGTGCCAGCAGTGAAGCATATGTGGGGAGGGCTTTCTTT
size: few; J: TRBJ1-2; D: TRBD1; length: 14; V: TRBV30; CDR3: CAWSVGTGERGYTF; DNA: TGTGCCTGGAGTGTAGGTACAGGGGAGCGTGGCTACACCTTC
size: -; J: TRBJ2-1; D: -; length: 14; V: TRBV9; CDR3: CASSVLLVAHEQFF; DNA: TGTGCCAGCAGCGTTCTACTAGTTGCCCATGAGCAGTTCTTC
size: once; J: TRBJ2-2; D: -; length: 14; V: TRBV5-1; CDR3: CASRPGLTAGELFF; DNA: TGCGCCAGCAGGCCCGGACTAACCGCCGGGGAGCTGTTTTTT
size: -; J: TRBJ2-5; D: -; length: 15; V: TRBV11-2; CDR3: CASSPQGVRGETQYF; DNA: TGTGCCAGCAGCCCACAGGGTGTCAGGGGAGAGACCCAGTACTTC
size: -; J: TRBJ2-1; D: TRBD2; length: 15; V: TRBV7-8; CDR3: CASSLVGGGYNEQFF; DNA: TGTGCCAGCAGCTTAGTCGGGGGGGGGTACAATGAGCAGTTCTTC
size: -; J: TRBJ2-1; D: TRBD2; length: 19; V: TRBV12-5; CDR3: CASGPTGTSGGAWDNEQFF; DNA: TGTGCTAGTGGCCCGACCGGGACTAGCGGGGGGGCCTGGGACAATGAGCAGTTCTTC
size: -; J: TRBJ1-2; D: TRBD1; length: 13; V: TRBV7-9; CDR3: CASSSGTAYGYTF; DNA: TGTGCCAGCAGCTCCGGGACAGCTTATGGCTACACCTTC
size: -; J: TRBJ2-3; D: -; length: 13; V: TRBV27; CDR3: CATGYLGADTQYF; DNA: TGTGCCACCGGATACCTGGGAGCAGATACGCAGTATTTT
size: -; J: TRBJ1-1; D: TRBD1; length: 14; V: TRBV28; CDR3: CASSLSRGRTEAFF; DNA: TGTGCCAGCAGTTTAAGCAGGGGGCGCACTGAAGCTTTCTTT
size: -; J: TRBJ1-4; D: TRBD1; length: 12; V: TRBV30; CDR3: CAGDRGSEKLFF; DNA: TGTGCCGGGGACAGGGGGAGTGAAAAACTGTTTTTT
size: -; J: TRBJ1-6; D: TRBD1; length: 15; V: TRBV7-9; CDR3: CASSANDRGNSPLHF; DNA: TGTGCCAGCAGCGCGAATGACAGGGGGAATTCACCCCTCCACTTT
size: -; J: TRBJ2-2; D: TRBD2; length: 18; V: TRBV7-6; CDR3: CASSSPQGAGGLVGELFF; DNA: TGTGCCAGCAGCTCCCCTCAGGGTGCGGGGGGCCTGGTCGGGGAGCTGTTTTTT
size: -; J: TRBJ1-2; D: -; length: 13; V: TRBV6-1; CDR3: CASEPQGHYGYTF; DNA: TGTGCCAGCGAGCCTCAGGGGCACTATGGCTACACCTTC
size: -; J: TRBJ2-3; D: TRBD1; length: 15; V: TRBV13; CDR3: CASSLGGTGADTQYF; DNA: TGTGCCAGCAGCTTAGGAGGGACAGGGGCAGATACGCAGTATTTT
size: -; J: TRBJ1-2; D: TRBD1; length: 12; V: TRBV30; CDR3: CAWSGQGSGYTF; DNA: TGTGCCTGGAGTGGACAGGGATCTGGCTACACCTTC
size: -; J: TRBJ2-5; D: TRBD2; length: 16; V: TRBV5-1; CDR3: CASSSPRAGEQETQYF; DNA: TGCGCCAGCAGCAGCCCTAGAGCGGGGGAACAAGAGACCCAGTACTTC
size: once; J: TRBJ1-5; D: TRBD1; length: 16; V: TRBV19; CDR3: CASSIDAGQDNQPQHF; DNA: TGTGCCAGTAGTATAGATGCGGGACAGGACAATCAGCCCCAGCATTTT
size: few; J: TRBJ1-4; D: -; length: 14; V: TRBV6-1; CDR3: CASSEGGANEKLFF; DNA: TGTGCCAGCAGTGAAGGGGGGGCTAATGAAAAACTGTTTTTT
size: -; J: TRBJ1-5; D: -; length: 15; V: TRBV19; CDR3: CASSLQGGINQPQHF; DNA: TGTGCCAGTAGTCTGCAGGGAGGGATTAATCAGCCCCAGCATTTT
size: few; J: TRBJ2-1; D: -; length: 17; V: TRBV11-2; CDR3: CASSLGSAGRSKSEQFF; DNA: TGTGCCAGCAGCTTGGGATCGGCAGGGCGGTCGAAAAGTGAGCAGTTCTTC
size: -; J: TRBJ1-1; D: -; length: 14; V: TRBV7-9; CDR3: CASSVDEREDEAFF; DNA: TGTGCCAGCAGCGTGGACGAGAGGGAGGATGAAGCTTTCTTT
size: -; J: TRBJ2-7; D: -; length: 14; V: TRBV7-9; CDR3: CASSPQGGGYEQYF; DNA: TGTGCCAGCAGCCCACAGGGAGGGGGCTACGAGCAGTACTTC
size: -; J: TRBJ2-1; D: -; length: 16; V: TRBV7-3; CDR3: CASSLRGSSLYNEQFF; DNA: TGTGCCAGCAGCTTAAGAGGCAGCTCTCTCTACAATGAGCAGTTCTTC